The clone carrying this T cell receptor (beta chain) has a single count. Its antigen is unidentified. The data were taken from a study of cytomegalovirus exposure and HLA in healthy donors. About the research overall: Earlier sequencing of some 190 million T cells yielded around 100 million unique TCR beta sequences.

The PCR ran on 60 Vbeta and 13 Jbeta primers. TCRdb keeps only in-frame clones here, not all; method: immunoSEQ multiplex PCR. The data hold fewer than 180,000 clones, with 79% observed a single time. Study results and caveats: The study recorded 164 TCR beta chains that were cytomegalovirus-associated.

V was clipped by 4 bases and J by 6 bases; unmatched bases: 9. This CDR3 contains 15 residues. The germline V gene encodes CDR1 SEHNR and CDR2 FQNEAQ (reference sequence). Donors likely had unrecorded immune exposures despite being nominally healthy when sampled. The receptor was isolated from a man aged 45-65 years in good health and CMV-seropositive. Sequenced input: PBMCs. The chain couples TRBV7-9 to TRBJ2-1, with TRBD2 matching 7 bases. As DNA, the CDR3 is TGTGCCAGCAGCTATGGGATCCCGGGGGGCAATGAGCAGTTCTTC. Translated, it gives CASSYGIPGGNEQFF. Combining the CDR3 with reference TRBV7-9 and TRBJ2-1 gives the whole variable domain DTGVSQNPRHKITKRGQNVTFRCDPISEHNRLYWYRQTLGQGPEFLTYFQNEAQLEKSRLLSDRFSAERPKGSFSTLEIQRTEQGDSAMYLCASSYGIPGGNEQFFGPGTRLTVL.